The clone carrying this T cell receptor (beta chain) was seen repeatedly, ten times or more. The data belong to a study of T-cell reconstitution after alpha-beta-depleted transplantation in children. CDR1 MNHEY and CDR2 SMNVEV come from the germline V gene (reference sequence). Trimming cost V 5 bases and J 6 bases, with 23 bases left between them. The CDR3 consists of 16 residues. Using unique molecular identifiers, the investigators prepared the TCRbeta library. TCRdb ran MiXCR on the PCR reads and lists one entry per CDR3 protein. This table holds roughly 590,000 distinct CDR3 sequences, roughly 15% found once.

This TCR was sampled from a human donor who donated a stem cell graft to a child with acute myeloid leukemia. The chain recombines TRBV27 with TRBJ2-7, with D perhaps TRBD1 (5 bases). Sequenced here: PBMCs from the stem cell graft donor, sampled from the stem cell graft. The CDR3 here is CASSGANQGLEGEQYV. CDR3 DNA sequence: TGTGCCAGCAGTGGGGCAAACCAGGGCCTAGAAGGCGAGCAGTACGTC.